The 2 T cell receptor beta chains below all came from one sample that was sequenced in a study of blood T cells in healthy people across ages. The second PCR ran about 6 to 12 cycles with a sample-barcoded 5' primer and J-beta primers. TCRdb fed the 5' RACE reads into MiXCR, producing one record per CDR3 protein. The sample yields about 930,000 distinct CDR3 sequences, around 29% seen once. These data are also associated with another study on T cells of mothers and their children.

Sequenced material: blood. The receptors come from a woman in her thirties or forties in good health.

Details on this clonotype: Here the CDR3 omits its conserved ending phenylalanine or tryptophan, so a read error is the likely source. CDR3 sequence: CASSLTANTEAFL. CDR3 in DNA: TGTGCCAGCAGTTTGACAGCGAACACTGAAGCTTTCCTT. The J gene is TRBJ1-1, the V gene TRBV27; D may be TRBD1 (5 bases). V lost 3 bases to trimming and J lost 1 base, with 6 bases between them. CDR3 length: 13 amino acids. In germline, CDR1 is MNHEY, CDR2 SMNVEV (reference sequence).

In its sample, this clonotype was seen many times. As DNA, the CDR3 is TGTGCCAGCAGCCCGGGACTAGCGGGGTCGAACACCGGGGAGCTGTTTTTT. Translated, it gives CASSPGLAGSNTGELFF. The J gene is TRBJ2-2, the V gene TRBV7-9; 13 bases align to TRBD2. Germline V CDR1 and CDR2: SEHNR, FQNEAQ (reference sequence). The ends lost 5 bases at V and 0 bases at J; junction bases unmatched: 3. This CDR3 contains 17 residues.